A selection of T cell receptor beta chains follows, all from one sample in a study of neoadjuvant anti-PD-1 for oral cavity cancer. TCRdb's table, derived via immunoSEQ multiplex PCR, lists solely in-frame clones and lacks some. The table lists 20,000 to 30,000 clones, over 20% of them singletons. The sample consisted of tumor tissue, taken after nivolumab (anti-PD-1) treatment. The source of these receptors is a person aged 35 to 85 with oral cavity squamous cell carcinoma. Both conserved end residues are part of each CDR3.

TRBJ2-1 TRBV19 CASSLVSGALYNEQFF
TRBJ1-1 TRBV9 CASKAGTETMNTEAFF
TRBJ2-1 TRBV7-9 CASSFQGNMNEQFF
TRBJ2-7 TRBV14 CASSPGTPPYEQYF
TRBJ2-1 TRBV7-2 CASSLASGGLNEQFF
TRBJ2-6 TRBV28 CAIGGRDSGANVLTF
TRBJ1-2 TRBV5-1 CASSFGQRHYGYTF
TRBJ2-6 TRBV5-6 CASSLRGAGANVLTF
TRBJ2-1 TRBV9 CASSGGIAGGNNEQFF
TRBJ2-2 TRBV5-7 CASSSDTNTGELFF
TRBJ1-5 TRBV6-1 CASARGLRGNQPQHF
TRBJ2-1 TRBV7-3 CASSQRPDSLGDEQFF
TRBJ2-5 TRBV5-1 CASSPSSSGSGETQYF
TRBJ1-5 TRBV19 CASSINPGQGPRPQHF
TRBJ2-5 TRBV4-1 CASSRDLRTETQYF
TRBJ2-7 TRBV5-8 CASSLWGDGEQYF
TRBJ2-5 TRBV7-9 CASSLNRGPETQYF
TRBJ1-2 TRBV5-6 CASSLRGAQGAYGYTF